This T cell receptor beta chain was identified during a study of CXCR3-negative and CXCR3-positive naive CD8 T cells. cDNA libraries for TRB were generated by 5' RACE incorporating UMI labels. TCRdb reprocessed the 5' RACE reads, with one entry per CDR3 protein and no DNA. Its listing shows approximately 100,000 distinct CDR3 sequences. Study results and caveats: More hydrophobic TRB CDR3s occurred in CXCR3-positive than in CXCR3-negative naive cells.

There are 13 residues in the CDR3. Germline CDR1 and CDR2: SEHNR and FQNEAQ (reference sequence). For this clonotype: Its antigen is undetermined.

Material: naive CXCR3+ CD8+ T cells from blood. Described subset: CD45RO-CCR7+CD27+CD95- naive CD8+ T cells expressing CXCR3 (TNR3+). This chain joins TRBV7-9 and TRBJ2-7; TCRdb designates TRBD2, a call that cannot be tested without DNA. This TCR came from a human donor in good health. Some clones in this sample may be carry-over from other donors' samples. The CDR3 is CASSSGGSYEQYF.